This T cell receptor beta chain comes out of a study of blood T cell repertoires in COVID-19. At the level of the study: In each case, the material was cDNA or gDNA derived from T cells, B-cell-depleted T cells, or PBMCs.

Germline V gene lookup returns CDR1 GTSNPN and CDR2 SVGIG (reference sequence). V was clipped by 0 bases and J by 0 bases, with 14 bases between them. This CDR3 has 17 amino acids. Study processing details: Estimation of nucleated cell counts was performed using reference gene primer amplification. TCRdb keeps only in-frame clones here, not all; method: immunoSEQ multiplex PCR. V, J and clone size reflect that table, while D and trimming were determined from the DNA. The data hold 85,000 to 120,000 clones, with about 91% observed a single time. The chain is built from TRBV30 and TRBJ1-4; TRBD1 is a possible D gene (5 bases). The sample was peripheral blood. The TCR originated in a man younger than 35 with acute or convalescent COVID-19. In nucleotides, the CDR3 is TGTGCCTGGAGTGTCCCCAGGGCCTATGCAACTAATGAAAAACTGTTTTTT. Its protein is CAWSVPRAYATNEKLFF.